The 23 T cell receptor beta chains in this list originate from one sample, sequenced in a study of blood T cell repertoires in COVID-19. Profiling relied on immunoSEQ multiplex PCR, and the TCRdb table lists in-frame clones only, not all of them. The table records some 120,000 clones, roughly 84% of them present only once. The sample comprised peripheral blood. The origin of the receptors is a woman between 65 and 79 years old with acute or convalescent COVID-19.

This clone was counted once. The V and J genes are TRBV19 and TRBJ1-1; perhaps TRBD1 as D (5 bases). CDR1 and CDR2 from the germline V gene are LNHDA and SQIVND (reference sequence). This CDR3 spans 13 amino acids. V was cut by 4 bases and J by 6 bases, with 12 bases left in between. CDR3 sequence reads: CASSTPGASEAFF. The CDR3 DNA is TGTGCCAGTAGTACCCCTGGGGCCTCTGAAGCTTTCTTT. The full variable domain, with the rest looked up from reference TRBV19 and TRBJ1-1, is DGGITQSPKYLFRKEGQNVTLSCEQNLNHDAMYWYRQDPGQGLRLIYYSQIVNDFQKGDIAEGYSVSREKKESFPLTVTSAQKNPTAFYLCASSTPGASEAFFGQGTRLTVV.

The chain links TRBV5-4 to TRBJ2-2; tentatively, D is TRBD1 (5 bases). Germline CDR1 is SGHNT and CDR2 is YYREEE (reference sequence). This CDR3 has 15 residues. V was clipped by 0 bases and J by 5 bases, with 11 bases between them. The DNA of the CDR3 is TGTGCCAGCAGCTTGGAAAGGGCAGGGACCGGGGAGCTGTTTTTT. This codes for CASSLERAGTGELFF.

The chain combines TRBV6-5 with TRBJ2-3, with 12 positions matching TRBD2. The germline V gene has CDR1 MNHEY and CDR2 SVGAGI. Unmatched junction bases numbered 5, after V lost 6 bases and J lost 4 bases. This CDR3 comprises 15 residues. The CDR3, as DNA: TGTGCCAGCAGGGGACTAGCGGGTGGGGCAGATACGCAGTATTTT. Its protein is CASRGLAGGADTQYF.

The V gene is TRBV5-1, the J gene TRBJ2-7, with TRBD1 matching 8 bases. Unmatched junction bases numbered 6, after V lost 4 bases and J lost 3 bases. The CDR3 length is 14 residues. Germline V lookup: CDR1 SGHRS, CDR2 YFSETQ. The CDR3 DNA reads as TGCGCCAGCAGCCCCCGGGACAGGAGCTACGAGCAGTACTTC. Translating it yields CASSPRDRSYEQYF.

This chain uses TRBV19 with TRBJ1-5; a weak D match, TRBD1 (6 bases). CDR1 and CDR2 (germline): LNHDA, SQIVND (reference sequence). The CDR3 loop spans 14 amino acids. V gave up 9 bases and J gave up 5 bases, with 17 bases separating them. The CDR3 bases are TGTGCCAGCACTCACAGGGTCTTGGATCAGCCCCAGCATTTT. Its translation: CASTHRVLDQPQHF.

In regard to this clone: It is unclear where the CDR3 begins or ends on the DNA, so no DNA is shown, and the CDR3 is as TCRdb lists it. The chain combines TRBV12-1 with TRBJ2-7; TRBD2, the D gene given by the table, was not confirmed from the DNA. TRBV12-1 is flagged as a pseudogene. The CDR3 has 18 residues if both end residues are counted. The CDR3 reads CASRLRPSVAGGTYEQYF.

This clone was seen a handful of times. CDR3 sequence: CASSLRGEEAFF. The CDR3 DNA sequence: TGTGCCAGCAGCTTAAGGGGCGAAGAAGCTTTCTTT. The chain has TRBV3-1 (or the pseudogene TRBV3-2) and TRBJ1-1, with a possible D match to TRBD1 (5 bases). Trimming removed 5 bases from V and 8 bases from J, with 12 bases in between. The CDR3 loop spans 12 amino acids. CDR1 and CDR2 from the germline V gene are LGHDT and YNNKEL (reference sequence).

The rearrangement links TRBV9 to TRBJ1-6, with 9 bases identical to TRBD1. The length of the CDR3 is 15 residues. V lost 0 bases and J lost 13; bases outside the gene matches: 8. Germline-derived CDR1 and CDR2 are SGDLS and YYNGEE. CDR3 nucleotides: TGTGCCAGCAGCGTAGAGGACAGGGGCATAATCCCCCTCCACTTT. This codes for CASSVEDRGIIPLHF.

The chain carries TRBV19 and TRBJ2-3; 10 nucleotides match TRBD1. V was pared by 5 bases and J by 5 bases, with 4 bases of the junction left unmatched. Germline V lookup: CDR1 LNHDA, CDR2 SQIVND (reference sequence). The CDR3 has 14 amino acids. The CDR3 DNA follows: TGTGCCAGTAGTCCAGGACAGGGGGTAGATACGCAGTATTTT. This gives the protein CASSPGQGVDTQYF. The complete variable domain, with remaining parts taken from reference TRBV19 and TRBJ2-3, reads DGGITQSPKYLFRKEGQNVTLSCEQNLNHDAMYWYRQDPGQGLRLIYYSQIVNDFQKGDIAEGYSVSREKKESFPLTVTSAQKNPTAFYLCASSPGQGVDTQYFGPGTRLTVL.

The J gene is TRBJ2-7, the V gene TRBV5-6, with 7 bases identical to TRBD2. Germline V gives CDR1 SGHDT, CDR2 YYEEEE. The CDR3 sequence is 16 residues long. With 3 bases clipped from V and 6 bases from J, the junction kept 15 bases outside the gene matches. The CDR3 nucleotides read TGTGCCAGCAGCTCTTCGGGTCCAGGGAGGGTGCGCGAGCAGTACTTC. This translates into CASSSSGPGRVREQYF.

This chain joins TRBV7-2 and TRBJ2-1, with TRBD2 identical over 14 bases. Per germline, CDR1 SGHTA and CDR2 FQGNSA. The V segment lost 6 bases and the J segment 2 bases; nucleotides outside the gene matches: 6. CDR3 size: 17 residues. DNA for the CDR3: TGTGCCAGCAGTCGAGGACTAGCGGGGGGTACCTACAATGAGCAGTTCTTC. Encoded protein: CASSRGLAGGTYNEQFF.

V and J are TRBV19 and TRBJ2-7, with 8 bases fitting TRBD2. V lost 4 bases and J lost 6; bases outside the gene matches: 5. The CDR3 length is 13 residues. Germline-derived CDR1 and CDR2 are LNHDA and SQIVND (reference sequence). CDR3 loop: CASSRGLEFEQYF. In DNA form, the CDR3 reads TGTGCCAGTAGTAGGGGACTAGAGTTCGAGCAGTACTTC.

This CDR3 is CASGPQGQYF. CDR3 nucleotide sequence: TGTGCTAGTGGGCCCCAGGGGCAGTATTTT. The V gene is TRBV12-5, the J gene TRBJ2-3, with a tentative D call TRBD1 (5 bases). In germline, CDR1 is LGHNT, CDR2 FRNRAP. Trimming removed 6 bases from V and 11 bases from J, with 9 bases in between. The CDR3 is made up of 10 amino acids.

The gene calls are TRBV7-3 and TRBJ2-3; TRBD1 might be the D (5 bases). The CDR3 contains 15 residues. Germline CDR1 and CDR2: SGHTA and FQGTGA. Trimming shortened V by 5 bases and J by 2 bases, and 14 bases separated the two germline ends. The DNA of the CDR3 is TGTGCCAGCAGCCGAGACAGCTCCGTCACAGATACGCAGTATTTT. Its translation is CASSRDSSVTDTQYF.

This clone was counted only a few times. An end of the junction differs from the germline gene, which may be a read error. This chain uses TRBV3-1 (or the pseudogene TRBV3-2) with TRBJ2-7; 10 nucleotides align to TRBD2. Germline CDR1 is LGHDT and CDR2 is YNNKEL (reference sequence). The CDR3 sequence is 16 residues long. The CDR3 region is CASSQGGLAEPSERYF. For the CDR3, the DNA is TGTGCCAGCAGCCAAGGAGGACTAGCGGAACCCTCGGAGCGGTACTTC.

The chain combines TRBV10-3 with TRBJ2-3; D possibly corresponds to TRBD2 (7 bases). Germline CDR1 ENHRY, CDR2 SYGVKD. Trimming cost V 8 bases and J 8 bases, with 17 bases left between them. The length of the CDR3 is 13 residues. The CDR3 DNA is TGTGCCATCTGGGGGGGGGCCGGCAGTACGCAGTATTTT. It encodes CAIWGGAGSTQYF.

The genes are TRBV5-1 and TRBJ1-5, with D maybe TRBD1 (6 bases). The CDR3 is 15 residues long. Germline V gene lookup returns CDR1 SGHRS and CDR2 YFSETQ. Trimming removed 4 bases from V and 4 bases from J, with 15 bases in between. The CDR3 DNA sequence: TGCGCCAGCAGCCCAACAGGGAATGGGAATCAGCCCCAGCATTTT. Protein: CASSPTGNGNQPQHF.

V and J are TRBV3-1 (or the pseudogene TRBV3-2) and TRBJ2-7, with 9 positions matching TRBD2. The CDR3 runs to 14 residues. V was clipped by 3 bases and J by 4 bases; unmatched bases: 4. Germline V gene data show CDR1 as LGHDT and CDR2 as YNNKEL (reference sequence). Written as DNA, the CDR3 is TGTGCCAGCAGCCATAGCGGGAGCAAATACGAGCAGTACTTC. Protein sequence: CASSHSGSKYEQYF.

The CDR3 DNA sequence: TGCGCCAGCAGCTCATCCAGAGGGACTAGCGCTTTCAATGAGCAGTTCTTC. This codes for CASSSSRGTSAFNEQFF. The chain carries TRBV4-1 and TRBJ2-1; 10 nucleotides align to TRBD2. CDR3 length equals 17 residues. Germline V lookup: CDR1 MGHRA, CDR2 YSYEKL. V lost 5 bases and J lost 6; bases outside the gene matches: 13.

The chain combines TRBV6-5 with TRBJ1-2; D is perhaps TRBD1 (5 bases). CDR1 and CDR2 from the germline V gene are MNHEY and SVGAGI. This CDR3 is built from 15 residues. Deletions cut 10 bases from V and 4 bases from J, with 22 bases between. CDR3 nucleotide sequence: TGTGCCACCTTCCGGGGAGGAGGGGCCATCTATGGCTACACCTTC. As protein: CATFRGGGAIYGYTF.

The chain employs TRBV7-9 and TRBJ2-1; D may be TRBD2 (5 bases). The CDR3 sequence is 15 residues long. Trimming stripped 1 base from V and 6 bases from J, with 13 bases between. Germline values: CDR1 SEHNR, CDR2 FQNEAQ (reference sequence). Here the CDR3 reads CASSLEASGLNEQFF. Here the CDR3 DNA reads TGTGCCAGCAGCTTAGAGGCCAGCGGCCTCAATGAGCAGTTCTTC. Full variable domain (remainder filled in from reference TRBV7-9 and TRBJ2-1): DTGVSQNPRHKITKRGQNVTFRCDPISEHNRLYWYRQTLGQGPEFLTYFQNEAQLEKSRLLSDRFSAERPKGSFSTLEIQRTEQGDSAMYLCASSLEASGLNEQFFGPGTRLTVL.

The V gene is TRBV27, the J gene TRBJ1-1, with TRBD1 as a possible D gene (5 bases). V was pared by 3 bases and J by 7 bases, with 18 bases between. The CDR3 totals 15 residues. Germline CDR1 reads MNHEY; CDR2 reads SMNVEV (reference sequence). This chain's CDR3 is CASSFHGGGVGEAFF. The CDR3 DNA sequence: TGTGCCAGCAGTTTTCATGGGGGGGGAGTGGGTGAAGCTTTCTTT.

The rearrangement uses TRBV6-6 and TRBJ2-7; 8 bases line up with TRBD2. CDR1 MNHNY and CDR2 SVGAGI come from the germline V gene (reference sequence). The CDR3 spans 16 residues. The ends lost 7 bases at V and 0 bases at J; junction bases unmatched: 11. The CDR3 region has the DNA TGTGCCAGCACTTTCTTAGCGGGGAAGAGCTCCTACGAGCAGTACTTC. It yields the protein CASTFLAGKSSYEQYF.